The TCR beta chain under discussion was sequenced for a study of T cells in localized non-small cell lung cancer. Findings of the study overall: Because researchers sequenced only one region of the tumor, heterogeneity is still possible. Longer overall survival accompanied higher blood T cell density.

To note about this clone: Its antigen is not identified.

Clones were sequenced by immunoSEQ multiplex PCR, and TCRdb holds only the in-frame ones, with some missing. The data contain 20,000 to 25,000 clones, less than 85% of them singletons. The sequence was collected from a man between 40 and 70 years old with stage I lung adenocarcinoma. The sample here was peripheral blood, taken before any cancer treatment.

The DNA for the CDR3 is TGCAGTGCTCAGGGTTACTCTGGAAACACCATATATTTT. Its protein is CSAQGYSGNTIYF. This chain uses TRBV29-1 with TRBJ1-3; the D gene is possibly TRBD1 (5 bases). Germline lookup yields CDR1 SQVTM and CDR2 ANQGSEA. The CDR3 consists of 13 residues.